A selection of T cell receptor beta chains follows, all from one sample in a study of T cells in Graves' hyperthyroidism and ophthalmopathy. In TCRdb, the multiplex PCR reads were re-called with MiXCR into one record per CDR3 protein. The repertoire holds approximately 570,000 distinct CDR3 sequences, with nearly 20% as singletons. What was sequenced was blood. These TCRs come from a man aged 40-49 years with Graves' ophthalmopathy. The CDR3 runs from the conserved cysteine through the conserved F or W. D genes are given only for firm matches. Size tells how often a clone was seen (once, few, many) or the class of an expanded clone, and some rows leave it out.

V gene,D gene,clone size,J gene,CDR3 protein,CDR3 DNA
TRBV11-2,-,many,TRBJ2-3,CASSLPDTQYF,TGTGCCAGCAGCTTACCAGATACGCAGTATTTT
TRBV10-1,-,few,TRBJ2-1,CASSETQRSWEQFF,TGCGCCAGCAGTGAGACCCAACGTTCATGGGAGCAGTTCTTC
TRBV6-5,-,few,TRBJ2-3,CASSYSRDTQYF,TGTGCCAGCAGTTACTCGCGGGATACGCAGTATTTT
TRBV6-5,TRBD2,few,TRBJ2-5,CASSWTSGRVGTQYF,TGTGCCAGCAGTTGGACTAGCGGGAGGGTTGGGACCCAGTACTTC
TRBV5-1,-,many,TRBJ2-7,CASSLEGISYEQYF,TGCGCCAGCAGCTTGGAAGGGATCTCCTACGAGCAGTACTTC
TRBV27,-,few,TRBJ1-1,CASRSLGAGMNTEAFF,TGTGCCAGCAGATCTTTAGGGGCCGGAATGAACACTGAAGCTTTCTTT
TRBV11-2,-,many,TRBJ1-1,CASSLTQKNTEAFF,TGTGCCAGCAGCTTAACCCAGAAGAACACTGAAGCTTTCTTT
TRBV27,-,many,TRBJ1-4,CASSLRGAVEKLFF,TGTGCCAGCAGTTTACGGGGGGCGGTTGAAAAACTGTTTTTT
TRBV20-1,-,few,TRBJ2-5,CSVGTRGTQYF,TGCAGTGTGGGGACCCGGGGGACCCAGTACTTC
TRBV11-2,TRBD1,few,TRBJ2-1,CASSLSGTGGGNEQFF,TGTGCCAGTAGTCTATCCGGGACAGGGGGAGGCAATGAGCAGTTCTTC
TRBV29-1,TRBD1,-,TRBJ2-3,CSVAQGIADTQYF,TGCAGCGTTGCACAGGGGATTGCAGATACGCAGTATTTT
TRBV6-1,-,-,TRBJ2-3,CASSFQKGDTQYF,TGTGCCAGCAGCTTTCAAAAGGGCGATACGCAGTATTTT
TRBV2,-,many,TRBJ1-5,CASSDRAGNQPQHF,TGTGCCAGCAGTGATCGGGCTGGCAATCAGCCCCAGCATTTT
TRBV7-9,-,few,TRBJ2-1,CASSFVRDEQFF,TGTGCCAGCAGCTTCGTGCGGGATGAGCAGTTCTTC
TRBV7-2,TRBD1,many,TRBJ2-7,CASSLGAGGGYEQYF,TGTGCCAGCAGCTTAGGGGCAGGGGGCGGCTACGAGCAGTACTTC
TRBV11-1,TRBD1,few,TRBJ1-2,CASSSQGGGGGYTF,TGTGCCAGCAGCTCCCAAGGAGGGGGCGGTGGCTACACCTTC
TRBV11-2,-,many,TRBJ2-5,CASSSWGVVETQYF,TGTGCCAGCAGCTCATGGGGGGTAGTAGAGACCCAGTACTTC
TRBV19,-,few,TRBJ1-5,CASSIQEGSKPQHF,TGTGCCAGTAGTATCCAGGAAGGGTCTAAGCCCCAGCATTTT
TRBV20-1,-,-,TRBJ1-1,CSARDRWKRTEAFF,TGCAGTGCTAGAGATCGGTGGAAACGAACTGAAGCTTTCTTT
TRBV2,TRBD1,many,TRBJ1-5,CASRGQGVAGQPQHF,TGTGCCAGCAGGGGACAGGGTGTCGCGGGCCAGCCCCAGCATTTT
TRBV5-1,-,-,TRBJ2-1,CASSAAAGLGNEQFF,TGCGCCAGCAGCGCAGCGGCGGGACTGGGCAATGAGCAGTTCTTC
TRBV10-3,-,many,TRBJ2-5,CAISETEGAETQYF,TGTGCCATCAGTGAGACCGAAGGGGCAGAGACCCAGTACTTC
TRBV20-1,TRBD1,few,TRBJ1-5,CSAKTGGAGNQPQHF,TGCAGTGCAAAAACAGGGGGCGCGGGCAATCAGCCCCAGCATTTT
TRBV7-9,TRBD2,few,TRBJ2-1,CASSLAALAGDNEQFF,TGTGCCAGCAGCTTAGCTGCCCTAGCGGGAGACAATGAGCAGTTCTTC
TRBV12-3/TRBV12-4,TRBD2,many,TRBJ2-3,CASGRSGATDTQYF,TGTGCCAGCGGGAGAAGCGGGGCCACAGATACGCAGTATTTT
TRBV7-2,-,-,TRBJ1-2,CARGQGAYGYTF,TGTGCCAGGGGGCAGGGAGCTTATGGCTACACCTTC
TRBV7-3,TRBD2,-,TRBJ2-3,CASSFFPSGGTDTQYF,TGTGCCAGCAGTTTTTTCCCCAGCGGGGGCACAGATACGCAGTATTTT
TRBV27,-,-,TRBJ2-7,CASSSSTALLGQYF,TGTGCCAGCAGTTCCTCGACGGCCCTCCTGGGGCAGTACTTC
TRBV2,-,many,TRBJ1-5,CASRRGSNQPQHF,TGTGCCAGCAGGCGGGGGAGCAATCAGCCCCAGCATTTT
TRBV3-1,TRBD1,many,TRBJ2-3,CASSDRGQGPLTDTQYF,TGTGCCAGCAGCGATCGCGGACAGGGCCCGCTCACAGATACGCAGTATTTT
TRBV7-2,TRBD2,many,TRBJ2-3,CASRASGSTDTQYF,TGTGCCAGCCGGGCTAGCGGGAGCACAGATACGCAGTATTTT
TRBV12-3/TRBV12-4,TRBD1,many,TRBJ2-1,CASSSSQGVLYNEQFF,TGTGCCAGCAGTTCTTCCCAGGGGGTACTCTACAATGAGCAGTTCTTC
TRBV4-3,TRBD2,-,TRBJ2-2,CASSQSAGGPSSGELFF,TGCGCCAGCAGCCAGTCAGCGGGAGGGCCGAGCAGCGGGGAGCTGTTTTTT
TRBV7-9,-,-,TRBJ1-1,CASSFLGTAREAFF,TGTGCCAGCAGCTTCCTCGGGACGGCCCGGGAAGCTTTCTTT
TRBV12-3/TRBV12-4,-,many,TRBJ2-3,CASSLEGFSTDTQYF,TGTGCCAGCAGTTTGGAAGGGTTTAGCACAGATACGCAGTATTTT
TRBV7-8,TRBD1,once,TRBJ2-6,CACSPKTGNIGANVLTF,TGTGCCTGCAGCCCTAAGACAGGGAATATTGGGGCCAACGTCCTGACTTTC
TRBV2,TRBD1,many,TRBJ2-6,CASSEPDRAYGANVLTF,TGTGCCAGCAGTGAACCGGACAGGGCCTATGGGGCCAACGTCCTGACTTTC